The entry that follows covers one TCR beta chain sequence. There is no known antigen for this receptor. Per-base quality was not reported, and no clone a single base away is much larger than it. Taken from the germline V gene (reference sequence), the CDR1 and CDR2 loops are SEHNR and FQNEAQ. V is reduced by 1 base and J by 2 bases, leaving a spacing of 12 bases between them. The CDR3 runs 15 amino acids, cysteine and phenylalanine included. Just the 45-base CDR3 DNA is kept, in frame starting at base 1. The source of the sample is a study of human T cells and chemical hapten exposure (dated by TCRdb to about 2021). Looking at the study overall: Libraries were combined into a pool for sequencing, and differences in TCR yield between samples came mainly from small differences in library volumes within the pool. In alopecia patients, the study followed how the peripheral blood TCR repertoire changed in vivo over primary and secondary sensitization to diphenylcyclopropenone (DPC), a hapten. Both TCR alpha and TCR beta chains were sequenced from each blood RNA sample.

Unfractionated whole blood was collected in Tempus Blood RNA tubes, and total RNA was extracted from that blood. As TCR sequencing controls, roughly 5 healthy volunteers were used, with blood taken at day 0, 2 weeks and 6 weeks. Receptor amplification or capture employed 5' RACE. TCRdb records Illumina MiSeq as the sequencer. Library preparation attached unique molecular identifiers to individual cDNA molecules for quantitative, reproducible TCR counting. The original pipeline was this. Samples had a median of roughly 100,000 TCRs, with a range from roughly 23,224 to 700,000. V, J and CDR3 annotation of the TCR reads was performed with the Decombinator software suite. For PS versus PT1 abundance plots, all samples were subsampled to the same number of TCRs (28,000). Expanded TCRs were defined as absent before sensitization and observed at least eight times at the 2-week time point. TCRdb cleaned the public reads at Q25 with fastp, built clones with MiXCR and kept in-frame beta chains. CDR3 protein sequences are deduplicated, and each keeps its most common genes and DNA. The V and J calls follow TCRdb's processing rather than the paper's. In all, the sample holds around 100,000 distinct CDR3 sequences, and 15% to 20% of those were seen once. The ten largest clones represent roughly 3.1% of the sample.

What the research found in general, with its limitations: The number of TCRs above 1 in 1000 frequency did not change with DPC sensitization; there was no evidence of global repertoire structure alterations. After repeated subsampling, changes were observed in the strength of the expansion versus patch-test correlation and in the threshold at which the correlation became significant.

The source of this sequence is a human donor in good health. The chain is made from TRBV7-9 and TRBJ2-7; the D region possibly corresponds to TRBD2 (6 bases align). The encoded CDR3 is CASSLEGTYPYEQYF. The sequenced DNA is TGTGCCAGCAGCTTAGAGGGGACTTATCCCTACGAGCAGTACTTC.